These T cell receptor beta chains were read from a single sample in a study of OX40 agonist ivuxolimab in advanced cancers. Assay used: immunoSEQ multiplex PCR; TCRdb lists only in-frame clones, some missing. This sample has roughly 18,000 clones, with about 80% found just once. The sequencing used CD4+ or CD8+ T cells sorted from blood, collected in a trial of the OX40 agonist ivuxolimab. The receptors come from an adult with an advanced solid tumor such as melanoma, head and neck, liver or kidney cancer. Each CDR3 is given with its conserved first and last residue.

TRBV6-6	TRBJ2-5	CASVSLTRETQYF
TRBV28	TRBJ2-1	CASRLAGGPSLRGEQFF
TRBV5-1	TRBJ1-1	CASSLVVNTEAFF
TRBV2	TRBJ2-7	CASHDGTSDEQYF
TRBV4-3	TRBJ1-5	CASSPWAFGSNQPQHF
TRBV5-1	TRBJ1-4	CASSRANEKLFF
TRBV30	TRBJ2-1	CAWTRLNEQFF
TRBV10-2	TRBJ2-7	CASSGNRAGEQCF
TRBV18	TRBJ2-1	CASSPTLSGGRGQFF
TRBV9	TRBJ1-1	CASSVLGRGGYTEAFF
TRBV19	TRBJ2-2	CASSIRGFNTGELFF
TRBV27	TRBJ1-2	CASSFRGQLISNGYTF
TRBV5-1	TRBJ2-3	CASSFQGAGVGDTQYF
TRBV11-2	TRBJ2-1	CASSLPGLAGYNEQFF
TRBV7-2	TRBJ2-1	CASSLTWTSVGGVEQFF